This paragraph reports one T cell receptor beta chain. Its antigen is not known. This specimen belongs to a study of T-cell memory formation after mild COVID-19. Whole-study findings and limits: The authors did not confirm SARS-CoV-2 specificity of second-wave clones peaking day 37.

Between the trimmed V and J ends, which lost 8 bases and 7 bases, there was a span of 20 bases. CDR1 is MDHEN, CDR2 SYDVKM, per germline. The CDR3 is 14 amino acids. Sample barcodes and UMIs were carried by the TCR alpha and TCR beta cDNA libraries that 5'RACE generated with constant-segment primers. Each CDR3 protein is one row after TCRdb ran MiXCR on the 5' RACE reads. The data hold 450,000 to 700,000 distinct CDR3 sequences, with 18% observed a single time. The clonotype was recovered from an adult woman who had mild COVID-19 (a few samples of this study predate the infection). Cell type and time point are not known. The rearrangement links TRBV28 to TRBJ2-5; D possibly matches TRBD1 or TRBD2 (7 bases each). The sequenced sample consisted of PBMCs or a T cell subset sorted from them (not recorded which). The CDR3 sequence is CASSRQGGLGTQYF. The CDR3 coding sequence is TGTGCCAGCTCGAGACAGGGAGGGTTAGGGACCCAGTACTTC.